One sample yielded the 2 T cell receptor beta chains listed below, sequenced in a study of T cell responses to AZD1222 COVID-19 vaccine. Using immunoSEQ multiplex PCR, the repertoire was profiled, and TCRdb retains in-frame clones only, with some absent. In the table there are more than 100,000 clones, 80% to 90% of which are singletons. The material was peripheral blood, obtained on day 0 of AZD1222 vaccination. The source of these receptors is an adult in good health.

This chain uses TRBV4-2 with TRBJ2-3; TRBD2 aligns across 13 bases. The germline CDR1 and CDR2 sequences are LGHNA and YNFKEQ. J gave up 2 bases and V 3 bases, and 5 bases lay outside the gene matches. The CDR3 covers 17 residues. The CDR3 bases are TGTGCCAGCAGCCAGGTACTAGCGGGGGGGTCCACAGATACGCAGTATTTT. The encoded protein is CASSQVLAGGSTDTQYF.

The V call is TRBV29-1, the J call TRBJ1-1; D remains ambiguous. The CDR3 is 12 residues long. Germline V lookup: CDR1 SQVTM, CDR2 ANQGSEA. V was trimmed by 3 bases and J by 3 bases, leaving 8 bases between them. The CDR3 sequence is CSVEIGHTEAFF. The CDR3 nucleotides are TGCAGCGTTGAGATCGGCCACACTGAAGCTTTCTTT.